This T cell receptor (beta chain) was recorded in a study of beta chain features in type 1 diabetes. Regarding the study as a whole: When Type 1 diabetes patients were examined, their TCRB CDR3s proved moderately but significantly shorter in all four CD4+ subsets. Using cDNA template may skew counts toward highly expressing activated cells.

CDR1 and CDR2 (germline): LGHNT, FRNRAP. The CDR3 has 14 residues. V dropped 5 bases and J dropped 3; count of bases not matched to a gene: 4. Remarks on this clone: Its specificity is not known.

TCRB transcripts that were expressed got sequenced, as all of the isolated RNA had been reverse transcribed. TCRdb's copy holds only in-frame clones and misses some; the assay was immunoSEQ multiplex PCR. Of around 100,000 clones in the sample, 28% were seen once. Sequenced material: central memory CD4+ T cells from blood. The chain has TRBV12-5 and TRBJ1-3; 7 bases map to TRBD1. This receptor was identified in a woman younger than 30 with type 1 diabetes. CDR3 region: CASGRRQGGNTIYF. CDR3 sequence (DNA): TGTGCTAGTGGTCGTCGACAGGGTGGAAACACCATATATTTT.